A single sample gave rise to the 5 T cell receptor beta chains below, sequenced in a study of T-cell memory formation after mild COVID-19. A single record per CDR3 protein comes from TCRdb applying MiXCR to the 5' RACE reads. This sample carries about 450,000 distinct CDR3 sequences, about 22% of them seen once, and the ten largest clones take less than 15%. Sample: PBMCs or a T cell subset sorted from them (not recorded which). Source of these receptors: an adult woman who had mild COVID-19 (a few samples of this study predate the infection). Cell type and time point are not known.

CDR3 in amino acids: CAWSEGDRLNTEAFF. As DNA, the CDR3 is TGTGCCTGGAGTGAAGGGGACAGACTCAACACTGAAGCTTTCTTT. The chain recombines TRBV30 with TRBJ1-1; TRBD1 matches at 7 bases. This CDR3 contains 15 residues. The germline CDR1 and CDR2 sequences are GTSNPN and SVGIG (reference sequence). V trimming: 1 base; J trimming: 2 bases; junction bases outside the gene matches: 7.

The chain is built from TRBV5-1 and TRBJ1-1; no definite D call. V was cut by 4 bases and J by 2 bases, with 15 bases left in between. CDR3 size: 15 residues. Per germline, CDR1 SGHRS and CDR2 YFSETQ. The CDR3 DNA is TGCGCCAGCAGCCCCGCCGCCAGGACTAACACTGAAGCTTTCTTT. As protein: CASSPAARTNTEAFF.

The chain's CDR3 is CATSRDSGGAGGKTQYF. Here the CDR3 DNA reads TGTGCCACCAGCAGGGATAGCGGGGGGGCCGGTGGTAAGACCCAGTACTTC. This chain joins TRBV15 and TRBJ2-5, with 11 bases lining up with TRBD2. Germline V gene sequence: CDR1 LNHNV, CDR2 YYDKDF (reference sequence). The CDR3 has 17 amino acids. J gave up 6 bases and V 3 bases, and 12 bases lay outside the gene matches.

In this sample, this clonotype turned up a few times. The rearrangement uses TRBV7-3 and TRBJ2-3, with 14 bases that match TRBD2. Per the germline V gene, CDR1 is SGHTA and CDR2 is FQGTGA. The CDR3 contains 20 residues. The trim removed 5 bases at V and 5 bases at J, leaving 18 bases unmatched. The chain's CDR3 is CASSPIQGTSGSMRKDTQYF. For the CDR3, the DNA is TGTGCCAGCAGCCCGATCCAAGGGACTAGCGGGAGCATGAGGAAAGATACGCAGTATTTT.

This clonotype was counted a few times. The chain has TRBV11-2 and TRBJ1-1, with D perhaps matching TRBD1 (5 bases). Looked up from germline, CDR1 is SGHAT and CDR2 is FQNNGV. This CDR3 region has 14 residues. V was clipped by 3 bases and J by 4 bases, with 12 bases between them. The CDR3 reads CASSFGRVTTEAFF. The CDR3 DNA reads TGTGCCAGCAGCTTCGGCAGGGTGACCACTGAAGCTTTCTTT.